The TCR beta chain described here comes from a study of cytomegalovirus exposure and HLA in healthy donors. Study-wide findings and caveats: What TCR beta sequences reportedly achieved was accurate prediction of HLA-A and HLA-B alleles in most subjects.

This clone has a single count. Its cognate antigen is unknown. This CDR3 has 15 residues. V was shortened by 2 bases and J by 5 bases, with 13 bases between the two germline ends. The germline V gene has CDR1 SGHVS and CDR2 FQNEAQ. Primers: 60 Vbeta forward and 13 Jbeta reverse. Sequencing used immunoSEQ multiplex PCR; TCRdb keeps in-frame clones, though not all of them. The sample lists some 160,000 clones, roughly 88% occurring once. This clonotype was obtained from a woman in her late teens or twenties in good health and CMV-seronegative. The gene calls are TRBV7-8 and TRBJ1-5, with no clear D. The sequenced material came from PBMCs. CDR3 in DNA: TGTGCCAGCAGCTTACACGGCGGTGGAGATCAGCCCCAGCATTTT. Translation gives CASSLHGGGDQPQHF.